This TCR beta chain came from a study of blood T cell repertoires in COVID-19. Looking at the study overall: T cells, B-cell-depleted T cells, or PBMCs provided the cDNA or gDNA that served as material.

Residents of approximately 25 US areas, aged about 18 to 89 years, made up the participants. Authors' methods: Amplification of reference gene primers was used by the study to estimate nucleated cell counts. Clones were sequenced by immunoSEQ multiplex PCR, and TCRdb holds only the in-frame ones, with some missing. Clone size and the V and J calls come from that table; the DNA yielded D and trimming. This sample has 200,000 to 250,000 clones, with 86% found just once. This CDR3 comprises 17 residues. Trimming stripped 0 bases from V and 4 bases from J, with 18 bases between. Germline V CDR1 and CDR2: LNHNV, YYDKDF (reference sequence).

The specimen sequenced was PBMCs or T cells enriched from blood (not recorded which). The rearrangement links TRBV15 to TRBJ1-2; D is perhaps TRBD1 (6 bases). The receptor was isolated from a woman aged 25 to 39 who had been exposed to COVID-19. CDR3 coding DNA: TGTGCCACCAGCAGAGATAGAAGGACAGCAACTTTCTATGGCTACACCTTC. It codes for CATSRDRRTATFYGYTF.